A single sample gave rise to the 30 T cell receptor beta chains below, sequenced in a study of human T cells and chemical hapten exposure. The time point here: patch test 1, 2 weeks after DPC sensitization. Treatment specified: therapeutic diphenylcyclopropenone sensitization with weekly scalp DPC. TCRdb used MiXCR to reprocess the RACE reads, holding one entry per CDR3 protein. The sample lists roughly 180,000 distinct CDR3 sequences, around 22% occurring once. Sequencing was performed on whole blood, taken in connection with sensitization to the hapten diphenylcyclopropenone (DPC). The receptors here all came from a woman in her forties or fifties with alopecia areata. Some clones in this sample may be carry-over from other donors' samples.

Here the CDR3 DNA reads TGCAGTGCTAGTAGGGACAGGGGAATCGAGTACGAGCAGTACTTC. This codes for CSASRDRGIEYEQYF. This sequence joins TRBV20-1 and TRBJ2-7; 10 positions agree with TRBD1. Germline lookup yields CDR1 DFQATT and CDR2 SNEGSKA (reference sequence). V shed 3 bases and J 4 bases; nucleotides not matched to a gene: 9. The CDR3 is 15 residues long.

This clonotype has a handful of counts. V is TRBV29-1 and J is TRBJ2-1, with 11 bases fitting TRBD2. CDR3 length equals 15 residues. Trimming at V came to 4 bases and at J to 7 bases, leaving 9 bases not matched to a gene. Germline V gene sequence: CDR1 SQVTM, CDR2 ANQGSEA. In DNA form, the CDR3 reads TGCAGCGTTGTGATAGCGGGAGGGCCTAGGAATGAGCAGTTCTTC. Residues: CSVVIAGGPRNEQFF.

The chain is built from TRBV2 and TRBJ2-1; D uncertain. V was pared by 1 base and J by 2 bases, with 3 bases between. The CDR3 extends over 13 amino acids. Germline CDR1 reads SNHLY; CDR2 reads FYNNEI. CDR3 in DNA: TGTGCCAGCAGTGAAGGGGCCTACAATGAGCAGTTCTTC. This gives the protein CASSEGAYNEQFF. The whole variable domain, remainder taken from reference TRBV2 and TRBJ2-1, is EPEVTQTPSHQVTQMGQEVILRCVPISNHLYFYWYRQILGQKVEFLVSFYNNEISEKSEIFDDQFSVERPDGSNFTLKIRSTKLEDSAMYFCASSEGAYNEQFFGPGTRLTVL.

This clonotype was seen more than once but under ten times. The chain employs TRBV5-1 and TRBJ2-2; 7 bases fit TRBD2. Trimming at V came to 3 bases and at J to 0 bases, leaving 2 bases not matched to a gene. CDR1 SGHRS and CDR2 YFSETQ come from the germline V gene. CDR3 length: 15 residues. The DNA for the CDR3 is TGCGCCAGCAGCTCTAGCGGAGCGAACACCGGGGAGCTGTTTTTT. Protein product: CASSSSGANTGELFF.

This clonotype turned up a few times. The V gene is TRBV7-9, the J gene TRBJ2-5; D remains unclear. Germline CDR1 is SEHNR and CDR2 is FQNEAQ (reference sequence). The CDR3 covers 16 residues. The V end lost 3 bases, the J end lost 0 bases, and 14 bases lay between the germline ends. CDR3 sequence: CASSFKSTSYQETQYF. The CDR3 nucleotides are TGTGCCAGCAGCTTTAAGTCGACATCCTACCAAGAGACCCAGTACTTC.

This chain links TRBV6-4 with TRBJ2-1, with TRBD2 matching 9 bases. The ends lost 0 bases at V and 3 bases at J; junction bases unmatched: 6. The CDR3 is made up of 17 amino acids. The germline CDR1 and CDR2 sequences are MRHNA and SNTAGT. This CDR3 is CASSDSIRLADYNEQFF. The CDR3 nucleotides read TGTGCCAGCAGTGACTCTATTCGACTAGCGGACTACAATGAGCAGTTCTTC.

This clonotype was seen at least ten times. CDR3 DNA: TGTGCCAGCAGTTACCGGTACGAGCAGTACTTC. This encodes CASSYRYEQYF. V gene TRBV6-5 combines with J gene TRBJ2-7; no firm D call. With 2 bases removed from V and 4 bases from J, the gap between germline ends came to 3 bases. Per the germline V gene, CDR1 is MNHEY and CDR2 is SVGAGI. The CDR3 sequence is 11 residues long.

This clonotype was picked up a small number of times. The chain links TRBV10-3 to TRBJ1-5; D unresolved. The ends were cut back, 3 bases at V and 6 bases at J, with 12 bases in the middle. The CDR3 consists of 14 residues. Germline V CDR1 and CDR2: ENHRY, SYGVKD. CDR3 nucleotides: TGTGCCATCAGTGACGTCGGGGAACCTCAGCCCCAGCATTTT. Translating gives CAISDVGEPQPQHF.

This clonotype was seen a few times. The chain recombines TRBV12-3 or TRBV12-4 with TRBJ2-1, with TRBD2 matching 7 bases. The CDR3 totals 11 residues. Losses at the gene ends were 7 bases for V and 13 bases for J; bases not matched to a gene: 7. CDR3 loop: CASTPGTTQFF. The DNA for the CDR3 is TGTGCCAGCACCCCGGGGACTACCCAGTTCTTC.

The table lists this clonotype with many counts. The chain recombines TRBV10-3 with TRBJ2-3; the match to TRBD2 covers 7 bases. This CDR3 has 13 amino acids. Germline lookup yields CDR1 ENHRY and CDR2 SYGVKD. The J segment lost 2 bases and the V segment lost 11 bases, leaving 7 bases of the junction unmatched. The CDR3 coding sequence is TGTGCCGCGAACGGGAGGCCCACAGATACGCAGTATTTT. This gives the protein CAANGRPTDTQYF.

The chain combines TRBV5-1 with TRBJ2-1; 9 bases align to TRBD2. Germline-derived CDR1 and CDR2 are SGHRS and YFSETQ. After removal of 1 base from V and 3 bases from J, the junction contained 5 bases not matched to a gene. CDR3 length: 16 residues. The chain's CDR3 is CASSLIGAGGYNEQFF. CDR3 sequence (DNA): TGCGCCAGCAGCTTGATCGGAGCGGGAGGCTACAATGAGCAGTTCTTC.

The chain couples TRBV19 to TRBJ2-7; 7 nucleotides line up with TRBD2. Per the germline V gene, CDR1 is LNHDA and CDR2 is SQIVND (reference sequence). The CDR3 has 14 amino acids. V shed 2 bases and J 6 bases; nucleotides not matched to a gene: 7. The chain's CDR3 is CASSIRTSSGEQYF. As DNA, the CDR3 is TGTGCCAGTAGTATACGGACTAGTAGCGGCGAGCAGTACTTC.

The chain uses TRBV11-1 and TRBJ2-1; D might be TRBD2 (7 bases). CDR3 size: 17 residues. V shed 5 bases and J shed 4 bases, with 21 bases lying between them. From germline, CDR1 is SGHAT and CDR2 FQDESV (reference sequence). The CDR3 here is CASSPGGRGAIYNEQFF. The CDR3 region has the DNA TGTGCCAGCAGCCCGGGAGGTAGGGGGGCGATTTACAATGAGCAGTTCTTC.

The table lists this clonotype with a few counts. The chain carries TRBV15 and TRBJ2-2; D is undetermined. Germline V gene data show CDR1 as LNHNV and CDR2 as YYDKDF (reference sequence). V lost 0 bases and J 4 bases, leaving 9 bases between the germline ends. CDR3 length: 15 amino acids. The CDR3 DNA reads as TGTGCCACCAGCAGAGATCTGTGGGCCACCGGGGAGCTGTTTTTT. Translation: CATSRDLWATGELFF.

This clonotype was recorded a few times. J is TRBJ2-5 and V is TRBV20-1; no clear D gene. In germline, CDR1 is DFQATT, CDR2 SNEGSKA (reference sequence). The CDR3 is 13 residues long. Deletions cut 6 bases from V and 3 bases from J, with 14 bases between. CDR3 DNA sequence: TGCAGTGCCGATAGGGCTCGAAAAGAGACCCAGTACTTC. This gives the protein CSADRARKETQYF.

The genes are TRBV28 and TRBJ2-7; 8 nucleotides match TRBD2. Trimming at V came to 9 bases and at J to 4 bases, leaving 8 bases not matched to a gene. Germline-derived CDR1 and CDR2 are MDHEN and SYDVKM. The CDR3 extends over 13 amino acids. CDR3 sequence: CARRVAGLYEQYF. The CDR3 nucleotides read TGTGCCAGAAGAGTAGCGGGATTGTACGAGCAGTACTTC.

The chain joins TRBV20-1 to TRBJ2-7; the D gene is possibly TRBD2 (5 bases). There are 13 residues in the CDR3. The V and J ends lost 4 bases and 0 bases respectively, with 10 bases between them. The germline gives CDR1 DFQATT, CDR2 SNEGSKA (reference sequence). CDR3 residues: CSATPGFSYEQYF. In DNA form, the CDR3 reads TGCAGTGCTACACCGGGATTCTCCTACGAGCAGTACTTC.

This clonotype has only a few counts. The J gene is TRBJ2-2, the V gene TRBV6-2 or TRBV6-3; D remains ambiguous. This CDR3 has 12 residues. Germline V gives CDR1 MNHEY, CDR2 SVGEGT. Trimming took off 6 bases at V and 2 bases at J, with 4 bases between the two ends. The chain's CDR3 is CASSYNTGELFF. The CDR3 DNA is TGTGCCAGCAGCTATAACACCGGGGAGCTGTTTTTT.

A remark on this clonotype: It may be a read error: a sequence one base away is much more abundant. The rearrangement uses TRBV14 and TRBJ1-1, with unresolved D. Germline V lookup: CDR1 SGHDN, CDR2 FVKESK. CDR3 length: 14 amino acids. The CDR3 region is CASSQGGRNTETFF. The CDR3, as DNA: TGTGCCAGCAGCCAAGGTGGGAGGAACACTGAAACTTTCTTT.

The chain links TRBV14 to TRBJ1-1; D not certain. The germline V gene encodes CDR1 SGHDN and CDR2 FVKESK. V was clipped by 0 bases and J by 1 base, with 6 bases between them. CDR3 size: 14 residues. For the CDR3, the DNA is TGTGCCAGCAGCCAAGATAGTGGGAACACTGAAGCTTTCTTT. Amino acid sequence: CASSQDSGNTEAFF.

The chain combines TRBV20-1 with TRBJ2-1; TRBD2 might be the D (5 bases). The CDR3 spans 15 residues. The V gene lost 7 bases and the J gene lost 7 bases, with 23 bases spanning the gap. The germline V gene encodes CDR1 DFQATT and CDR2 SNEGSKA (reference sequence). CDR3 coding DNA: TGCAGTGTTGGTAGCGTGGGAGAGTCCGGGAATGAGCAGTTCTTC. This sequence encodes CSVGSVGESGNEQFF.

This chain links TRBV29-1 with TRBJ2-6; D assignment may be TRBD1 or TRBD2 (5 bases each). Trimming pared 3 bases from V and 0 bases from J, leaving 15 bases between. CDR1 is SQVTM and CDR2 is ANQGSEA in the germline V gene. CDR3 length: 17 residues. CDR3 loop: CSVEGPLGSSGANVLTF. The DNA for the CDR3 is TGCAGCGTTGAGGGACCTCTTGGGAGCTCTGGGGCCAACGTCCTGACTTTC.

The chain couples TRBV7-9 to TRBJ2-3; D uncertain. This CDR3 spans 10 amino acids. Germline V gene lookup returns CDR1 SEHNR and CDR2 FQNEAQ (reference sequence). Trimming removed 10 bases at V and 1 base at J, with 3 bases between. CDR3 residues: CATGTDTQYF. In nucleotides, the CDR3 is TGTGCCACCGGCACAGATACGCAGTATTTT. The whole variable domain, remainder taken from reference TRBV7-9 and TRBJ2-3, is DTGVSQNPRHKITKRGQNVTFRCDPISEHNRLYWYRQTLGQGPEFLTYFQNEAQLEKSRLLSDRFSAERPKGSFSTLEIQRTEQGDSAMYLCATGTDTQYFGPGTRLTVL.

This clonotype has just a few counts. The chain is built from TRBV18 and TRBJ2-1; 7 bases line up with TRBD1. Germline CDR1 and CDR2: KGHSH and LQKENI. This CDR3 is 16 amino acids long. V trimming: 4 bases; J trimming: 2 bases; junction bases outside the gene matches: 8. The CDR3 coding sequence is TGTGCCAGCTCACATTCGGGACAGACAACCTACAATGAGCAGTTCTTC. The encoded protein is CASSHSGQTTYNEQFF.

The chain is built from TRBV2 and TRBJ1-5; D is uncertain. V was shortened by 6 bases and J by 5 bases, with 17 bases between the two germline ends. Germline loops: CDR1 SNHLY, CDR2 FYNNEI. There are 15 residues in the CDR3. For the CDR3, the DNA is TGTGCCAGCAGCCGACCCGACCAACCGGATCAGCCCCAGCATTTT. It encodes CASSRPDQPDQPQHF.

V is TRBV29-1 and J is TRBJ1-2, with 9 positions matching TRBD1. Losses at the gene ends were 5 bases for V and 4 bases for J; bases not matched to a gene: 8. The CDR3 totals 14 residues. CDR1 SQVTM and CDR2 ANQGSEA come from the germline V gene. The CDR3 DNA reads as TGCAGCGTTTCACAGGGGGCGCGAAGCTATGGCTACACCTTC. Translation gives CSVSQGARSYGYTF. The full variable domain, in which reference TRBV29-1 and TRBJ1-2 provide the parts outside the CDR3, is SAVISQKPSRDICQRGTSLTIQCQVDSQVTMMFWYRQQPGQSLTLIATANQGSEATYESGFVIDKFPISRPNLTFSTLTVSNMSPEDSSIYLCSVSQGARSYGYTFGSGTRLTVV.

The CDR3 is CASSVGHRPSSYEQYF. The CDR3 DNA is TGTGCCAGCAGCGTAGGTCACAGACCGAGCTCCTACGAGCAGTACTTC. The V gene is TRBV9, the J gene TRBJ2-7; D is unresolved. This CDR3 region has 16 residues. The ends were cut back, 0 bases at V and 0 bases at J, with 13 bases in the middle. Looked up from germline, CDR1 is SGDLS and CDR2 is YYNGEE.

This clonotype has just a few counts. The CDR3 region is CASSVTGESNQPQHF. CDR3 bases: TGTGCCAGCAGTGTCACAGGGGAAAGCAATCAGCCCCAGCATTTT. The chain uses TRBV6-1 and TRBJ1-5; 7 bases are a match to TRBD1. Trimming cost V 4 bases and J 1 base; bases outside gene matches: 4. This CDR3 comprises 15 residues. Germline CDR1 MNHNS, CDR2 SASEGT.

This clonotype was counted many times. CDR3 amino acids: CASSRHLNPWGQETLNTEAFF. CDR3 DNA sequence: TGTGCCAGCAGCCGCCATCTCAACCCGTGGGGACAAGAAACTTTGAACACTGAAGCTTTCTTT. The chain employs TRBV6-6 and TRBJ1-1; the D gene is possibly TRBD1 (6 bases). V lost 6 bases and J 0 bases, leaving 32 bases between the germline ends. The CDR3 has 21 residues. Germline V CDR1 and CDR2: MNHNY, SVGAGI (reference sequence).

In its sample, this clonotype was seen a few times. The rearrangement links TRBV7-8 to TRBJ2-3; 10 bases map to TRBD2. Germline V gives CDR1 SGHVS, CDR2 FQNEAQ. There are 17 residues in the CDR3. V lost 5 bases to trimming and J lost 0 bases; unmatched junction nucleotides: 8. The CDR3 nucleotides read TGTGCCAGCAGCGATTGGGGACTAGCGTCAAGCACAGATACGCAGTATTTT. Amino acids: CASSDWGLASSTDTQYF. Based on the CDR3 plus reference TRBV7-8 and TRBJ2-3, the full variable domain is GAGVSQSPRYKVAKRGQDVALRCDPISGHVSLFWYQQALGQGPEFLTYFQNEAQLDKSGLPSDRFFAERPEGSVSTLKIQRTQQEDSAVYLCASSDWGLASSTDTQYFGPGTRLTVL.